This is a list of T cell receptor beta chains from one sample in a study of shared clonotypes between healthy human individuals. Here immunoSEQ multiplex PCR was the method, and the copy in TCRdb shows in-frame clones only, minus some. The table has approximately 2,000,000 clones, about 93% seen once; the top ten hold about 1.7%. Sample: naive CD8+ T cells from PBMCs. The receptors shown here come from a man aged 18 to 29 in good health. Some clones in this sample may be carry-over from other donors' samples. Both conserved end residues are part of each CDR3. D genes are given only for firm matches. The size entry is marked missing in some rows and otherwise reads once, few, many or a size class.

J	size	V	D	DNA	CDR3
TRBJ2-1	.	TRBV25-1	.	TGTGCCAGCAGTGCATTCAATGAGCAGTTCTTC	CASSAFNEQFF
TRBJ2-7	.	TRBV7-8	TRBD2	TGTGCCAGCAGCTTAGGGCTAGCGGGAGGTCGGTCCTACGAGCAGTACTTC	CASSLGLAGGRSYEQYF
TRBJ1-2	.	TRBV4-3	TRBD1	TGCGCCAGCAGCCTTTACAGGGGGCTAAGAGATGGCTACACCTTC	CASSLYRGLRDGYTF
TRBJ2-2	.	TRBV9	.	TGTGCCAGCAGCGTAGGAAGTTCGACTGCGATCACCGGGGAGCTGTTTTTT	CASSVGSSTAITGELFF
TRBJ2-2	.	TRBV9	.	TGTGCCAGCAGCGCCCCGGGGGAGCTGTTTTTT	CASSAPGELFF
TRBJ1-2	.	TRBV29-1	.	TGCAGCGTTGATGCGCCCGAAGGCGGCTACACCTTC	CSVDAPEGGYTF
TRBJ1-5	once	TRBV27	.	TGTGCCAGCAGCTCCCCAGGTCTCGGTCAGCCCCAGCATTTT	CASSSPGLGQPQHF
TRBJ1-1	.	TRBV6-5	.	TGTGCCAGCACCCAGTCCCCCAGGAACACTGAAGCTTTCTTT	CASTQSPRNTEAFF
TRBJ1-1	.	TRBV19	TRBD1	TGTGCCAGTAGTTGGACAGGGGGGAACACTGAAGCTTTCTTT	CASSWTGGNTEAFF
TRBJ2-7	.	TRBV6-1	TRBD2	TGTGCCAGCAGTGAATGGACTAGCGGGAGCCCCGAGCAGTACTTC	CASSEWTSGSPEQYF
TRBJ2-7	.	TRBV27	.	TGTGCCAGCAGTTTCTCCACCGGTCCTTACTACTACGAGCAGTACTTC	CASSFSTGPYYYEQYF
TRBJ2-1	.	TRBV2	.	TGTGCCAGCAGTGACGAACAGGGGAGGAATGAGCAGTTCTTC	CASSDEQGRNEQFF
TRBJ1-5	.	TRBV29-1	.	TGCAGCGTTGATGACAGGACAGAAATACATAGCAATCAGCCCCAGCATTTT	CSVDDRTEIHSNQPQHF
TRBJ2-3	.	TRBV28	.	TGTGCCAGCAGTTTAGGTACTATTCTTAGCACAGATACGCAGTATTTT	CASSLGTILSTDTQYF
TRBJ1-1	.	TRBV6-5	TRBD1	TGTGCCAGCAGTTACCTGACAGGGGGCACTGAAGCTTTCTTT	CASSYLTGGTEAFF
TRBJ2-1	.	TRBV27	.	TGTGCCAGCACCCCAAGAGGGTTATCCAATGAGCAGTTCTTC	CASTPRGLSNEQFF
TRBJ2-2	.	TRBV21-1	.	TGTGCCAGCAGCCCCCGGGACAGGGGGTTAACCGGGGAGCTGTTTTTT	CASSPRDRGLTGELFF
TRBJ1-5	.	TRBV15	.	TGTGCCACCAGCAGAGAGGACAGTAGCAATCAGCCCCAGCATTTT	CATSREDSSNQPQHF
TRBJ2-2	.	TRBV4-3	.	TGCGCCAGCAGCCAAGAGAGAGTTAGGGCCGGGGAGCTGTTTTTT	CASSQERVRAGELFF
TRBJ2-3	.	TRBV29-1	.	TGCAGCGTTGAATTCCTAGCGAAAGTTCAAGGTACGCAGTATTTT	CSVEFLAKVQGTQYF
TRBJ2-2	.	TRBV7-9	.	TGTGCCAGCAGCTTAGGAGTAACCATGAACACCGGGGAGCTGTTTTTT	CASSLGVTMNTGELFF
TRBJ2-1	once	TRBV28	.	TGTGCCAGCAGTTTGACGACAGGAAGCCCGGAGCAGTTCTTC	CASSLTTGSPEQFF
TRBJ1-1	.	TRBV7-2	.	TGTGCCAGCAGCTTCGGGGGGCAGGGGCGAATTGAAGCTTTCTTT	CASSFGGQGRIEAFF
TRBJ2-7	.	TRBV7-9	.	TGTGCCAGCAGCTTAGGGACAAACGATCTGGGCGAGCAGTACTTC	CASSLGTNDLGEQYF
TRBJ2-7	.	TRBV7-6	TRBD1	TGTGCCAGCAGCTCTTCCGCTGGGACAGATATCTCCTACGAGCAGTACTTC	CASSSSAGTDISYEQYF
TRBJ1-3	.	TRBV2	.	TGTGCCAGCTTCTGGGCAGGGGACGGCTCTGGAAACACCATATATTTT	CASFWAGDGSGNTIYF
TRBJ1-1	.	TRBV2	.	TGTGCCAGCAACTCTGGGAGGGGGGCTAACACTGAAGCTTTCTTT	CASNSGRGANTEAFF
TRBJ1-2	.	TRBV9	.	TGTGCCAGCAGCCCCCAACGGGGGTTAAACTATGGCTACACCTTC	CASSPQRGLNYGYTF
TRBJ2-5	.	TRBV4-1	.	TGCGCCAGCAGCCAAGGAAGGGGCGGGGCCCTCCAAGAGACCCAGTACTTC	CASSQGRGGALQETQYF